This TCR beta chain was profiled in a study of blood T cells in healthy people across ages. Study details: About one barcoded beta molecule per two T cells was the capture yield of template switching. Study findings and constraints: More naive CD4+ cells and higher diversity were found in long-lived than in aged donors.

A J-beta primer mix and a sample-barcoded 5' primer were used in a second PCR of about 7 to 12 cycles. TCRdb passed the 5' RACE reads through MiXCR, listing each CDR3 protein once. The sample consists of fewer than 700,000 distinct CDR3 sequences, around 38% of them appearing once. The V and J ends lost 1 base and 11 bases respectively, with 14 bases between them. This CDR3 comprises 13 residues. Germline assignment: CDR1 MNHEY and CDR2 SMNVEV (reference sequence). As for this clonotype: Its antigen is not identified. Given a much more abundant clone one base away, this may be a read error.

The study recruited healthy Caucasian donors from Russia who were aged about 6 to 95. The clonotype comes from a man older than 75 in good health. This sequence joins TRBV27 and TRBJ2-5; D gene uncertain. The sample consisted of blood. The DNA of the CDR3 is TGTGCCAGCAGTTTATTTGGTTTCGGTGAGCAGTACTTC. Amino acids: CASSLFGFGEQYF.